This paragraph covers one T cell receptor beta chain sequence. RNA was extracted and reverse transcribed into cDNA as the sequencing template. Here immunoSEQ multiplex PCR was the method, and the copy in TCRdb shows in-frame clones only, minus some. The data show 11,000 or so clones, roughly 55% seen once. The data were obtained in a study of CD8+ T cells in alopecia areata. As for the study in general: Treatment comprised oral tofacitinib, 5 to 10 mg twice daily, in treated patients. After 6 to 18 months of tofacitinib, follow-up continued 6 months off drug.

In alopecia areata patients, both lesional scalp punch biopsies and peripheral blood were collected. Germline lookup yields CDR1 SGHTA and CDR2 FQGNSA. The V and J ends lost 4 bases and 0 bases respectively, with 16 bases between them. This CDR3 is built from 17 residues. This sequence was found in a human donor with alopecia areata. The rearrangement uses TRBV7-2 and TRBJ2-4; weak D call: TRBD1 (6 bases). Sample: skin. CDR3 region: CASSSPPGQIAKNIQYF. DNA for the CDR3: TGTGCCAGCAGCTCACCACCGGGACAAATAGCCAAAAACATTCAGTACTTC. The full variable domain, its missing parts supplied by reference TRBV7-2 and TRBJ2-4, is GAGVSQSPSNKVTEKGKDVELRCDPISGHTALYWYRQSLGQGLEFLIYFQGNSAPDKSGLPSDRFSAERTGGSVSTLTIQRTQQEDSAVYLCASSSPPGQIAKNIQYFGAGTRLSVL.